This TCR beta chain comes out of a study of cytomegalovirus exposure and HLA in healthy donors. Study in general: An early data release held some 89 million unique TCRs from HLA-typed donors. Study conclusions and caveats: The listing of 150 to 200 TCR beta chains classed them as cytomegalovirus-associated. Segments of the TCR beta V type were, in most cases, productive about 87% or about 30% of the time in an earlier analysis.

The PCR employed 60 Vbeta primers together with 13 Jbeta primers. Assay used: immunoSEQ multiplex PCR; TCRdb lists only in-frame clones, some missing. The sample records some 160,000 clones, 75% to 80% being singletons. Germline V CDR1 and CDR2: MNHNS, SASEGT. With 4 bases removed from V and 2 bases from J, the gap between germline ends came to 2 bases. This CDR3 comprises 11 residues. This clone was seen once. Its antigen is unidentified. This rearrangement joins TRBV6-1 to TRBJ1-1, with D hard to call. Material for sequencing was PBMCs. This clonotype was obtained from a woman aged 40 to 55 in good health and CMV-seronegative. The CDR3 DNA reads TGTGCCAGCAGTGCAAACACTGAAGCTTTCTTT. It encodes CASSANTEAFF.